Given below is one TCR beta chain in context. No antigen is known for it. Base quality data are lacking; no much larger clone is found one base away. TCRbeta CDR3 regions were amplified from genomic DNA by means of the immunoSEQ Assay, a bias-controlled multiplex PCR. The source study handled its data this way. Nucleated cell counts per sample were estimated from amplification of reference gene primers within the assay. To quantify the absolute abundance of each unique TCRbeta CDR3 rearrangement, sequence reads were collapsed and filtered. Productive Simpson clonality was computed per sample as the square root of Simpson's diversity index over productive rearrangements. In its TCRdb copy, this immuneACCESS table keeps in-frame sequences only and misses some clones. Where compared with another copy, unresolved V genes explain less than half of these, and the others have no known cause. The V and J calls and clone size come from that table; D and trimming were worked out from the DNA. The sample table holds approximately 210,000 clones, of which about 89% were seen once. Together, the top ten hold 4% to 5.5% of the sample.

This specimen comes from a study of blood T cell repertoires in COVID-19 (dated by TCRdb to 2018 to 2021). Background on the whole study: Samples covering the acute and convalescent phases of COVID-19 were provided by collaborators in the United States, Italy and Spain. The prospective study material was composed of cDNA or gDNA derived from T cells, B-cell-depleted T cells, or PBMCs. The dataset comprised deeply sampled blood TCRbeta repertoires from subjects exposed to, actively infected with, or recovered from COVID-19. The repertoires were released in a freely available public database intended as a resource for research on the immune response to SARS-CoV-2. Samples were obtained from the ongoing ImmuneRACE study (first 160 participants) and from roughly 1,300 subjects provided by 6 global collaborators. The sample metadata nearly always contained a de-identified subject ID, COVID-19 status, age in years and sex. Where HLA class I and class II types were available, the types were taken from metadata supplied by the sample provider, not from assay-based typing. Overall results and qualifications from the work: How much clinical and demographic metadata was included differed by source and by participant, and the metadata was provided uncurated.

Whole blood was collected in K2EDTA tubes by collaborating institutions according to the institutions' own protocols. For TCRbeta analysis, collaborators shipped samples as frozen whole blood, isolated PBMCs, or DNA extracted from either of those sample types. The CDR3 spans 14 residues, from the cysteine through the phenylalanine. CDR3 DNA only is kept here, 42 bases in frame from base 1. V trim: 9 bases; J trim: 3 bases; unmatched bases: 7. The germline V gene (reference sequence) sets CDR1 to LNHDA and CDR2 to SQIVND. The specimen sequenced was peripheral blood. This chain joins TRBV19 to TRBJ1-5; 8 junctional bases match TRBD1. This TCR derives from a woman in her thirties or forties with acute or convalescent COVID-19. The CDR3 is CASQRTGPNQPQHF. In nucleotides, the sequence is TGTGCCAGCCAAAGGACAGGGCCCAATCAGCCCCAGCATTTT.